The clone carrying this T cell receptor beta chain has at least ten counts. Antigen: not known. This entry comes from a study of human T cells and chemical hapten exposure. The study's findings and limits: The formation of large CDR3 similarity clusters by expanded TCRs significantly exceeded that of controls.

V lost 0 bases and J 4 bases, leaving 16 bases between the germline ends. This CDR3 spans 16 amino acids. CDR1 is SGHDT, CDR2 YYEEEE, per germline. TCRdb re-called the RACE reads through MiXCR, storing one row per CDR3 protein. The sample holds a few hundred thousand distinct CDR3 sequences; 6% to 7% are singletons and the top ten take about 6%. The time point here: patch test 2, 6 weeks after DPC sensitization. Stated treatment: therapeutic diphenylcyclopropenone sensitization with weekly scalp DPC. This clonotype was sampled from a woman between 18 and 29 years old with alopecia areata. Some clones in this sample may be carry-over from other donors' samples. The J gene is TRBJ1-2, the V gene TRBV5-6, with D tentatively TRBD1 (5 bases). The specimen was whole blood, collected in connection with sensitization to the hapten diphenylcyclopropenone (DPC). DNA for the CDR3: TGTGCCAGCAGCTTGGTGTCTGGGGGTAGGGGCTATGGCTACACCTTC. Its translation is CASSLVSGGRGYGYTF.